The rows below give T cell receptor beta chains drawn from one sample of a study of cytomegalovirus exposure and HLA in healthy donors. Using immunoSEQ multiplex PCR, the repertoire was profiled, and TCRdb retains in-frame clones only, with some absent. The listing contains about 110,000 clones. The sequencing input was PBMCs. The receptors originated from a man between 35 and 55 years old in good health and CMV-seropositive. CDR3s include the opening cysteine and the closing phenylalanine or tryptophan. The order of the fields is D gene, V gene, J gene, CDR3 DNA, CDR3 protein. A D gene is named only where the DNA matches it firmly.

d_call: NA
v_call: TRBV19
j_call: TRBJ2-7
cdr3_nt: TGTGCCAGCGCAGGATCGACCTACGAGCAGTACTTC
cdr3_aa: CASAGSTYEQYF

d_call: TRBD2
v_call: TRBV4-1
j_call: TRBJ2-5
cdr3_nt: TGCGCCAGCAGCCAAGAGGCCAGGACTAGCGGGAGTCGGGAGACCCAGTACTTC
cdr3_aa: CASSQEARTSGSRETQYF

d_call: TRBD2
v_call: TRBV7-8
j_call: TRBJ2-3
cdr3_nt: TGTGCCAGCAGCTTGGGGGGGACTAGCGGGAGGACAGATACGCAGTATTTT
cdr3_aa: CASSLGGTSGRTDTQYF

d_call: NA
v_call: TRBV2
j_call: TRBJ2-2
cdr3_nt: TGTGCCAGCAGTGAAACTAACACCGGGGAGCTGTTTTTT
cdr3_aa: CASSETNTGELFF

d_call: NA
v_call: TRBV27
j_call: TRBJ1-5
cdr3_nt: TGTGCCAGCAGTTTATTGGGGGCGAATCAGCCCCAGCATTTT
cdr3_aa: CASSLLGANQPQHF

d_call: TRBD1
v_call: TRBV6-1
j_call: TRBJ1-5
cdr3_nt: TGTGCCAGCAGTAAGTCCGGGACAGGCAGAACCCAGCATTTT
cdr3_aa: CASSKSGTGRTQHF

d_call: TRBD1
v_call: TRBV4-3
j_call: TRBJ2-7
cdr3_nt: TGCGCCAGCAGCCCGACAGGGGGCAGCTACGAGCAGTACTTC
cdr3_aa: CASSPTGGSYEQYF

d_call: NA
v_call: TRBV29-1
j_call: TRBJ2-7
cdr3_nt: TGCAGCGTGGCGGAGGGGTACGAGCAGTACTTC
cdr3_aa: CSVAEGYEQYF

d_call: NA
v_call: TRBV29-1
j_call: TRBJ2-3
cdr3_nt: TGCAGCGTTATTCCGACAGGAATCACAGATACGCAGTATTTT
cdr3_aa: CSVIPTGITDTQYF

d_call: NA
v_call: TRBV4-1
j_call: TRBJ2-3
cdr3_nt: TGCGCCAGCAGCCTAAAGCCTGGGAGAACTAGCACAGATACGCAGTATTTT
cdr3_aa: CASSLKPGRTSTDTQYF

d_call: NA
v_call: TRBV5-1
j_call: TRBJ2-5
cdr3_nt: TGCGCCAGCAGCCAGGGTATTCAGAAAGAGACCCAGTACTTC
cdr3_aa: CASSQGIQKETQYF

d_call: NA
v_call: TRBV19
j_call: TRBJ2-3
cdr3_nt: TGTGCCAGTAGTCCCCAGTTGGCAGATACGCAGTATTTT
cdr3_aa: CASSPQLADTQYF

d_call: NA
v_call: TRBV6-1
j_call: TRBJ1-5
cdr3_nt: TGTGCCAGCATGGGCCGGAATCAGCCCCAGCATTTT
cdr3_aa: CASMGRNQPQHF